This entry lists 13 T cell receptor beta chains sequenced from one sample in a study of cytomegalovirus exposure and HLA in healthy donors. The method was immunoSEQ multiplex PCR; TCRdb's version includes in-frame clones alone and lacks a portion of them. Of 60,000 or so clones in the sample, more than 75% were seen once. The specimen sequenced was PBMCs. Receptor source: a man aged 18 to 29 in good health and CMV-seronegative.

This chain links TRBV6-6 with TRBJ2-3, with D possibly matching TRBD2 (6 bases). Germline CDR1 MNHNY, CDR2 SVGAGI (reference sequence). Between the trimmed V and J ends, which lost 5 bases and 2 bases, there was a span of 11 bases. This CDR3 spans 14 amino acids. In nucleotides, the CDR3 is TGTGCCAGCAGTCAACGGGACTTCACAGATACGCAGTATTTT. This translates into CASSQRDFTDTQYF.

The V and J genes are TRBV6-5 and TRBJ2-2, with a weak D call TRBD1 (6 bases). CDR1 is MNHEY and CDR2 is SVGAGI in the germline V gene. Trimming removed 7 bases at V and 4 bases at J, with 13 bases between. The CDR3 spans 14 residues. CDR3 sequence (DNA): TGTGCCAGCAACCCGACAGGTGTCACCGGGGAGCTGTTTTTT. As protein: CASNPTGVTGELFF.

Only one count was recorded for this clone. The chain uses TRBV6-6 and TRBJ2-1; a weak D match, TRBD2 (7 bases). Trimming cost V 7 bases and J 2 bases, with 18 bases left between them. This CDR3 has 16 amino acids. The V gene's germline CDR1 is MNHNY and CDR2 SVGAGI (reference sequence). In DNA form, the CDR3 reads TGTGCCAGCACCTTTCGAGGGGGGGAACCCTACAATGAGCAGTTCTTC. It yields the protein CASTFRGGEPYNEQFF.

CDR3 sequence (DNA): TGTGCCGTAGGCGGGGACAGGGTCTACGAGCAGTACTTC. It translates to CAVGGDRVYEQYF. The chain is built from TRBV28 and TRBJ2-7; 9 nucleotides line up with TRBD1. The length of the CDR3 is 13 residues. Unmatched junction bases numbered 8, after V lost 11 bases and J lost 3 bases. Germline lookup yields CDR1 MDHEN and CDR2 SYDVKM.

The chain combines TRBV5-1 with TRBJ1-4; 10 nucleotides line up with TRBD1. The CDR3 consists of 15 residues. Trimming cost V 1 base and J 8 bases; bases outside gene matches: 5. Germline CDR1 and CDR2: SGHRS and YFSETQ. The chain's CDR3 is CASSLRGTGDEKLFF. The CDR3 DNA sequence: TGCGCCAGCAGCTTGAGAGGGACAGGGGACGAAAAACTGTTTTTT.

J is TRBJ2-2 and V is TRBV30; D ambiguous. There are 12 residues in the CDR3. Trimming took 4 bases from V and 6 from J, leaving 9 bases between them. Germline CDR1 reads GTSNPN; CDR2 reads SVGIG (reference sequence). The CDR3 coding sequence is TGTGCCTGGACACTTGGGCCCGGGGAGCTGTTTTTT. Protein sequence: CAWTLGPGELFF.

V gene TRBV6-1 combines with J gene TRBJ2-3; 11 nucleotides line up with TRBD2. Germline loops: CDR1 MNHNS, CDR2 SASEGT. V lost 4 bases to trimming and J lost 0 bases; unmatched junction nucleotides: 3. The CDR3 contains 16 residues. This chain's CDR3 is CASSGGTSGSTDTQYF. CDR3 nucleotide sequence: TGTGCCAGCAGTGGGGGGACTAGCGGAAGCACAGATACGCAGTATTTT.

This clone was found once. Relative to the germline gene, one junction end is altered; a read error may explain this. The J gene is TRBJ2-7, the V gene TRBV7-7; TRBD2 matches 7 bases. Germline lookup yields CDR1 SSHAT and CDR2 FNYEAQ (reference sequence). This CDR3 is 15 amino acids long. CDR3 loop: CASSLGPSGAYEQYF. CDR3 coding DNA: TGTGCTAGCAGCTTAGGGCCTAGCGGAGCCTACGAGCAGTACTTC.

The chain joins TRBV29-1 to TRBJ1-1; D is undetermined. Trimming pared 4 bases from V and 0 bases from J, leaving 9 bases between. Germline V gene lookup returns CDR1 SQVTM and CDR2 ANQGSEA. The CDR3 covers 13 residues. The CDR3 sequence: CSVVVGLNTEAFF. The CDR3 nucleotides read TGCAGCGTTGTCGTCGGGTTGAACACTGAAGCTTTCTTT. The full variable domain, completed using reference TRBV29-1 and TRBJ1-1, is SAVISQKPSRDICQRGTSLTIQCQVDSQVTMMFWYRQQPGQSLTLIATANQGSEATYESGFVIDKFPISRPNLTFSTLTVSNMSPEDSSIYLCSVVVGLNTEAFFGQGTRLTVV.

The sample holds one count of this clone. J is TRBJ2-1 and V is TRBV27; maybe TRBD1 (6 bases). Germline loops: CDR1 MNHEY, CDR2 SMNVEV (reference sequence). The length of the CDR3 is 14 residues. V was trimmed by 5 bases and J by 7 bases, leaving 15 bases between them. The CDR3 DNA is TGTGCCAGCAGTCTGCGGACAGAGGGGAATGAGCAGTTCTTC. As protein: CASSLRTEGNEQFF.

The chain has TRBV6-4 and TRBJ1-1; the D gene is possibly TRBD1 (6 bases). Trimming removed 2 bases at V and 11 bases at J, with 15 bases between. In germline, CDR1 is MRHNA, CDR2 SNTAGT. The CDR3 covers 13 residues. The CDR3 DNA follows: TGTGCCAGCAGTGACATCTTCCAGGGGATCGCTTTCTTT. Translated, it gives CASSDIFQGIAFF.

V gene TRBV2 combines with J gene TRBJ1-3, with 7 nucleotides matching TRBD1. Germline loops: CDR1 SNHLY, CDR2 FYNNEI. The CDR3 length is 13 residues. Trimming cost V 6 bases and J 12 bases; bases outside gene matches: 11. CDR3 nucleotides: TGTGCCAGCAGAGAGGAGACAGGGTTCGGCATATATTTT. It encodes CASREETGFGIYF.

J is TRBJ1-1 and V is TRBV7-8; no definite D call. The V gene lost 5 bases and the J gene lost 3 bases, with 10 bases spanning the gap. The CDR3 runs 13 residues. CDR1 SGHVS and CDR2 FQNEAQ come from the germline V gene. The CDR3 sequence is CASSGWGDTEAFF. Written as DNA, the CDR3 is TGTGCCAGCAGCGGGTGGGGAGACACTGAAGCTTTCTTT.